The 9 T cell receptor beta chains below were found in one sample sequenced in a study of blood T cell repertoires in COVID-19. Generated by immunoSEQ multiplex PCR, the TCRdb table keeps only in-frame clones and is missing some. The profile shows about 56,000 clones, approximately 88% of them singletons. Sequenced: peripheral blood. The receptors were sampled from a human donor in a cohort sampled during active COVID-19.

This clone has a single count. J is TRBJ2-7 and V is TRBV7-2, with D perhaps TRBD1 (5 bases). The germline gives CDR1 SGHTA, CDR2 FQGNSA. The CDR3 loop spans 15 amino acids. Trimming removed 5 bases at V and 1 base at J, with 15 bases between. The CDR3 spells CASSPTRERSYEQYF. Written as DNA, the CDR3 is TGTGCCAGCAGCCCCACCAGGGAAAGGTCCTACGAGCAGTACTTC.

The rearrangement uses TRBV6-5 and TRBJ1-5; weak D call: TRBD1 (6 bases). V lost 6 bases, J lost 2 bases, and 14 bases lay in between. Germline values: CDR1 MNHEY, CDR2 SVGAGI. This CDR3 has 15 residues. Written as DNA, the CDR3 is TGTGCCAGCAGAGGGGTCGGACAGCGCAATCAGCCCCAGCATTTT. Translation: CASRGVGQRNQPQHF.

The gene calls are TRBV2 and TRBJ2-3; weak D call: TRBD2 (5 bases). The V end was cut by 4 bases, the J end by 0 bases, with 14 bases between. Germline values: CDR1 SNHLY, CDR2 FYNNEI. CDR3 length: 16 residues. CDR3 protein: CASSVLRGRSTDTQYF. DNA for the CDR3: TGTGCCAGCAGTGTCCTCCGGGGTAGGAGCACAGATACGCAGTATTTT. The complete variable domain, with remaining parts taken from reference TRBV2 and TRBJ2-3, reads EPEVTQTPSHQVTQMGQEVILRCVPISNHLYFYWYRQILGQKVEFLVSFYNNEISEKSEIFDDQFSVERPDGSNFTLKIRSTKLEDSAMYFCASSVLRGRSTDTQYFGPGTRLTVL.

This rearrangement joins TRBV10-3 to TRBJ1-6; 7 bases are shared with TRBD1. This CDR3 is built from 16 residues. Germline CDR1 is ENHRY and CDR2 is SYGVKD. V lost 0 bases, J lost 7 bases, and 6 bases stayed unmatched. CDR3 nucleotide sequence: TGTGCCATCAGTGAGTCCCGGGACAGTGGGAATTCACCCCTCCACTTT. Its protein product is CAISESRDSGNSPLHF.

CDR3 sequence (DNA): TGTGCCAGCAGCTCAGCGTTTGGGTCAGGGCCTTGCACAGATACGCAGTATTTT. This encodes CASSSAFGSGPCTDTQYF. The gene calls are TRBV7-2 and TRBJ2-3, with D tentatively TRBD1 (5 bases). Germline-derived CDR1 and CDR2 are SGHTA and FQGNSA. The CDR3 is made up of 18 amino acids. V was shortened by 4 bases and J by 1 base, with 21 bases between the two germline ends.

The V and J genes are TRBV4-2 and TRBJ2-5; 8 bases are shared with TRBD2. In germline, CDR1 is LGHNA, CDR2 YNFKEQ. The CDR3 runs to 18 residues. V shed 1 base, J shed 4 bases, and the junction held 14 bases outside the gene matches. The CDR3 protein is CASSQVPLQAGVGETQYF. DNA of the CDR3: TGTGCCAGCAGCCAAGTCCCTCTGCAAGCGGGGGTTGGAGAGACCCAGTACTTC.

This rearrangement joins TRBV4-1 to TRBJ1-4; no clear D gene. The germline V gene has CDR1 MGHRA and CDR2 YSYEKL. This CDR3 comprises 11 residues. V shed 0 bases and J shed 10 bases, with 3 bases lying between them. CDR3 in amino acids: CASSQERKLFF. CDR3 nucleotides: TGCGCCAGCAGCCAAGAGAGAAAACTGTTTTTT.

V usage is TRBV2 and J usage is TRBJ2-6; TRBD1 is a possible D gene (6 bases). V gave up 4 bases and J gave up 1 base, with 8 bases separating them. There are 15 residues in the CDR3. Germline-derived CDR1 and CDR2 are SNHLY and FYNNEI. The CDR3 region has the DNA TGTGCCAGCAGTGGAACAGGGTCTGGGGCCAACGTCCTGACTTTC. This sequence encodes CASSGTGSGANVLTF. Together with reference TRBV2 and TRBJ2-6, the CDR3 gives the full variable domain: EPEVTQTPSHQVTQMGQEVILRCVPISNHLYFYWYRQILGQKVEFLVSFYNNEISEKSEIFDDQFSVERPDGSNFTLKIRSTKLEDSAMYFCASSGTGSGANVLTFGAGSRLTVL.

The chain combines TRBV7-6 with TRBJ2-5; 11 bases are shared with TRBD2. Per the germline V gene, CDR1 is SGHVS and CDR2 is FNYEAQ. The CDR3 has 16 amino acids. Trimming cost V 5 bases and J 5 bases; bases outside gene matches: 10. CDR3 sequence (DNA): TGTGCCAGCAGCCTTCTCTTAGCGGGGGGGAGGGAGACCCAGTACTTC. Encoded protein: CASSLLLAGGRETQYF.